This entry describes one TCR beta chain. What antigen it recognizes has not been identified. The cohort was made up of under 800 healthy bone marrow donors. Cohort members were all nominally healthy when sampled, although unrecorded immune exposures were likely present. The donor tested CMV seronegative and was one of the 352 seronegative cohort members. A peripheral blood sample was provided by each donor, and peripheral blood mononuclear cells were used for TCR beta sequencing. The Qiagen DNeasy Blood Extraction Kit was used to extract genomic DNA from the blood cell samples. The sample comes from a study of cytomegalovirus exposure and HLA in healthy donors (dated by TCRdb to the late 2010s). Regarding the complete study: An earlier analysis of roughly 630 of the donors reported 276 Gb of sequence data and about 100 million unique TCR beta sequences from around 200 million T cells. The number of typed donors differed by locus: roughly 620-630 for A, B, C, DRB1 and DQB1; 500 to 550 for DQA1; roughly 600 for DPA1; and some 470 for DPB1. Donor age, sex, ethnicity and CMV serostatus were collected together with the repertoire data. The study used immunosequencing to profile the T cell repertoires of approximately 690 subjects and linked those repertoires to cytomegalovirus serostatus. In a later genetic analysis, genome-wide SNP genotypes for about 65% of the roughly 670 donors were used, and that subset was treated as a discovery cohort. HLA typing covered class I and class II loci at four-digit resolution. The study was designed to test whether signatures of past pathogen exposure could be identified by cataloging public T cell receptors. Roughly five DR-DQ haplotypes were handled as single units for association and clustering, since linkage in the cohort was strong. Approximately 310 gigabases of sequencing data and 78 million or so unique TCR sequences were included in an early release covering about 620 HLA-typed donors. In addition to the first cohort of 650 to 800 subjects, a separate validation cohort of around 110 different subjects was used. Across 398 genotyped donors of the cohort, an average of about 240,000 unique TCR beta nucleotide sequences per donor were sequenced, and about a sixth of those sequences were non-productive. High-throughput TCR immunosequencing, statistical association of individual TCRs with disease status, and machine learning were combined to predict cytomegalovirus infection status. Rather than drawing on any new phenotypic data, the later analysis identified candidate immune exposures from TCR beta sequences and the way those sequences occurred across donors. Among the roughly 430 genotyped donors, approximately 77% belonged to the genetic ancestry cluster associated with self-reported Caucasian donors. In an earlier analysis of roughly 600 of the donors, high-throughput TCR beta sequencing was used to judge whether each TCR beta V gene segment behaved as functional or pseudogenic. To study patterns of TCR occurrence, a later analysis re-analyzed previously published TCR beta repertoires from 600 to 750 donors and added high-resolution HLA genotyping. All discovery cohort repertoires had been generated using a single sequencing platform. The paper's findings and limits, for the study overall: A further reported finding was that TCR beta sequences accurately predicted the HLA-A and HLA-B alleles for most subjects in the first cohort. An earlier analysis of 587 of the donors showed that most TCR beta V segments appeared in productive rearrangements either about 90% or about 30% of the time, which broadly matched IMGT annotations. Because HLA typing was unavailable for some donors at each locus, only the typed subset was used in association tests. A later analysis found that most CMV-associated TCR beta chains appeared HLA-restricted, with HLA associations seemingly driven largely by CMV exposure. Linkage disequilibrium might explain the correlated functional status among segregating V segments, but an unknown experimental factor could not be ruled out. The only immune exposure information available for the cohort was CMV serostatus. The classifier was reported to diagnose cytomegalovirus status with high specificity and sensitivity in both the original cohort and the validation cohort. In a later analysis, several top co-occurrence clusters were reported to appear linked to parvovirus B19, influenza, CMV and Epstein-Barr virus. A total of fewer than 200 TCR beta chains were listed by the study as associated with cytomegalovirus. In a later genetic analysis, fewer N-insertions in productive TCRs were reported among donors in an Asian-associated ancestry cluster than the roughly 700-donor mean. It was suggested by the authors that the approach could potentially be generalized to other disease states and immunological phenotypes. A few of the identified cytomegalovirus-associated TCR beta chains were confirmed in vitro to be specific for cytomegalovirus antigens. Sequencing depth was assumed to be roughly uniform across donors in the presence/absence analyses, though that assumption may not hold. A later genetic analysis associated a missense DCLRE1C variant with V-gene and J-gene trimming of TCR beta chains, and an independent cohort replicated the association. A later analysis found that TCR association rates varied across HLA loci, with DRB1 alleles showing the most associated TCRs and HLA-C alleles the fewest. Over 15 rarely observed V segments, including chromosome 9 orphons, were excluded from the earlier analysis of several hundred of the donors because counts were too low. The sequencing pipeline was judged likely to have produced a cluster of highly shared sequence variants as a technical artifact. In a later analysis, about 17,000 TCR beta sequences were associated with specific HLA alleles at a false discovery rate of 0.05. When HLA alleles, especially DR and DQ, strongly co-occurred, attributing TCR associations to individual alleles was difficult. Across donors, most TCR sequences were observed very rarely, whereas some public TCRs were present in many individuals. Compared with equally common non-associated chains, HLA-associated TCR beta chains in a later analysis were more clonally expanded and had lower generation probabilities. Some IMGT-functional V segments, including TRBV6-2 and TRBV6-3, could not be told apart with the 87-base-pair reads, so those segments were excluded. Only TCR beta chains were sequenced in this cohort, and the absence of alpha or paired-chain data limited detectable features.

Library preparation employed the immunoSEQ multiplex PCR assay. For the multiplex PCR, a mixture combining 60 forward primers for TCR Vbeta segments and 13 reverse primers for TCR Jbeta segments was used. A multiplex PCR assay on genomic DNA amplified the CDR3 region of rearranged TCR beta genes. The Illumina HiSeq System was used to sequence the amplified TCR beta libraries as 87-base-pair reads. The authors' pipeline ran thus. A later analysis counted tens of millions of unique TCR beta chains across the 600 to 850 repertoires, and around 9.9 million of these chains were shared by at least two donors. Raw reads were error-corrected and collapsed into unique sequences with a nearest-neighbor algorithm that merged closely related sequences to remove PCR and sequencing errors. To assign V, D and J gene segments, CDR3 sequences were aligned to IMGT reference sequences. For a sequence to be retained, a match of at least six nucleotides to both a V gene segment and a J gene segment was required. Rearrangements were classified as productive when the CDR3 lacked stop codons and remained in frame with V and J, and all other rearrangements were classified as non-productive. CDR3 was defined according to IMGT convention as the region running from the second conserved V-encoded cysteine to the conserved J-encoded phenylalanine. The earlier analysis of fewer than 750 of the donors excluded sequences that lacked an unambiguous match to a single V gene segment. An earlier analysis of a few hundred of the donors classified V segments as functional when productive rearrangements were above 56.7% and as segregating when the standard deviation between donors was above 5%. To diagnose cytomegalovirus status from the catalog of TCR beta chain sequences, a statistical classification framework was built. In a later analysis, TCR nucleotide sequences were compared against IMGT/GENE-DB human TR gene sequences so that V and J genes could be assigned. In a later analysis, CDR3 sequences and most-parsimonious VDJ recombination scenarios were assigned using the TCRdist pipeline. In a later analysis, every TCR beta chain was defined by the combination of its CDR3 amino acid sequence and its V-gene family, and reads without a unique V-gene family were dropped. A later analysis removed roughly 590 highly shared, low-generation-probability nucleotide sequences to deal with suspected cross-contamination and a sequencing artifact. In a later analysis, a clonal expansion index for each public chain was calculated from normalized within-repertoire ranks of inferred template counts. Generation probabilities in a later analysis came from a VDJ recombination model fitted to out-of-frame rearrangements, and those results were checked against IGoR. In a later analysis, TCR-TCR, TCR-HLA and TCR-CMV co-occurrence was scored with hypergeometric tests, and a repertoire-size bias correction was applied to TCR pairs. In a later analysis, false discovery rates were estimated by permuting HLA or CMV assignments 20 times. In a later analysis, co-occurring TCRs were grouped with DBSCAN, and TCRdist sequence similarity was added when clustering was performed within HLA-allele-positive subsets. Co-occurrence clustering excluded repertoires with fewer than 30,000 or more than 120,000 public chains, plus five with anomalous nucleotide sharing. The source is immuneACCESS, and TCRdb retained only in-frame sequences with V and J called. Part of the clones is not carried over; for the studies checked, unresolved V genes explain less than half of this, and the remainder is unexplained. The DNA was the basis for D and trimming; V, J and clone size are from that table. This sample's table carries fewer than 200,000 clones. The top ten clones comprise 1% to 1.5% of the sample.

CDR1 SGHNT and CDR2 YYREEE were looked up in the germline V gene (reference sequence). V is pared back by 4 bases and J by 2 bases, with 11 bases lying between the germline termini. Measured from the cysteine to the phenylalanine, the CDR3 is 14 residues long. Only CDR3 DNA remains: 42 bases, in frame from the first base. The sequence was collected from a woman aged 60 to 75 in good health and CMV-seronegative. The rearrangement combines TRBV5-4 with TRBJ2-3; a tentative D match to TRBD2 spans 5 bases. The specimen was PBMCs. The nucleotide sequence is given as TGTGCCAGCAGCCCGGACGGGGTCACAGATACGCAGTATTTT. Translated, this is CASSPDGVTDTQYF. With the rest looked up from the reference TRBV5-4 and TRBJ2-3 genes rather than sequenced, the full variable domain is ETGVTQSPTHLIKTRGQQVTLRCSSQSGHNTVSWYQQALGQGPQFIFQYYREEENGRGNFPPRFSGLQFPNYSSELNVNALELDDSALYLCASSPDGVTDTQYFGPGTRLTVL.